Listed here are 26 T cell receptor beta chains from one sample, sequenced in a study of cytomegalovirus exposure and HLA in healthy donors. Primers included in the PCR were 60 Vbeta and 13 Jbeta primers. The data were produced by immunoSEQ multiplex PCR, yet TCRdb's version contains in-frame clones alone and is incomplete. The repertoire has 95,000 to 100,000 clones, around 77% of them found once; the top ten carry roughly 7.7%. What was sequenced was PBMCs. These receptors all stem from a female donor in good health and CMV-seronegative.

This chain joins TRBV7-8 and TRBJ1-6; TRBD1 is a possible D gene (6 bases). CDR1 and CDR2 from the germline V gene are SGHVS and FQNEAQ. The CDR3 loop spans 16 amino acids. With 1 base removed from V and 7 bases from J, the gap between germline ends came to 14 bases. In nucleotides, the CDR3 is TGTGCCAGCAGCTTAGGCGCGGGGGCCCTGAATTCACCCCTCCACTTT. It codes for CASSLGAGALNSPLHF.

The chain links TRBV4-2 to TRBJ1-1; the D gene is possibly TRBD1 (6 bases). The V gene's germline CDR1 is LGHNA and CDR2 YNFKEQ. The CDR3 covers 14 residues. Trimming cost V 3 bases and J 5 bases, with 13 bases left between them. CDR3 sequence (DNA): TGTGCCAGCAGCCATCCCAGGGGAGGGACTGAAGCTTTCTTT. Translated: CASSHPRGGTEAFF.

This clone has a single count. V gene TRBV5-5 combines with J gene TRBJ1-2; 8 bases fit TRBD1. V lost 1 base to trimming and J lost 8 bases; unmatched junction nucleotides: 10. The CDR3 spans 15 residues. Germline CDR1 reads SGHKS; CDR2 reads YYEKEE (reference sequence). CDR3 loop: CASSLSLGQGDGYTF. The CDR3 region has the DNA TGTGCCAGCAGCTTGTCTCTAGGACAGGGAGACGGCTACACCTTC.

The chain joins TRBV6-1 to TRBJ2-1, with D uncertain. The germline V gene has CDR1 MNHNS and CDR2 SASEGT. V gave up 4 bases and J gave up 5 bases, with 6 bases separating them. The CDR3 has 12 amino acids. CDR3 residues: CASSGSHNEQFF. The CDR3 DNA follows: TGTGCCAGCAGTGGGAGCCACAATGAGCAGTTCTTC.

The chain is built from TRBV5-1 and TRBJ2-3; 7 bases are a match to TRBD2. The V segment lost 0 bases and the J segment 4 bases; nucleotides outside the gene matches: 5. The CDR3 totals 15 residues. Germline V gives CDR1 SGHRS, CDR2 YFSETQ. The chain's CDR3 is CASSLGRGRADTQYF. CDR3 sequence (DNA): TGCGCCAGCAGCTTGGGGCGCGGGAGAGCAGATACGCAGTATTTT.

The chain employs TRBV15 and TRBJ2-7; D remains ambiguous. This CDR3 has 11 residues. The V end lost 3 bases, the J end lost 4 bases, and 4 bases lay between the germline ends. CDR1 is LNHNV and CDR2 is YYDKDF in the germline V gene (reference sequence). The CDR3: CATSSNYEQYF. The DNA of the CDR3 is TGTGCCACCAGCAGTAATTACGAGCAGTACTTC.

The V gene is TRBV5-1, the J gene TRBJ2-5; the match to TRBD1 covers 7 bases. Unmatched junction bases numbered 4, after V lost 3 bases and J lost 5 bases. This CDR3 is built from 13 residues. The germline gives CDR1 SGHRS, CDR2 YFSETQ. The chain's CDR3 is CASSSTGAETQYF. As DNA, the CDR3 is TGCGCCAGCAGCTCAACAGGGGCGGAGACCCAGTACTTC.

The chain is built from TRBV4-2 and TRBJ2-1, with TRBD2 identical over 12 bases. Germline CDR1 reads LGHNA; CDR2 reads YNFKEQ. V lost 1 base, J lost 5 bases, and 6 bases stayed unmatched. The CDR3 loop spans 17 amino acids. The CDR3 sequence: CASSQGGGLAGNNEQFF. CDR3 sequence (DNA): TGTGCCAGCAGCCAAGGAGGAGGACTAGCGGGGAACAATGAGCAGTTCTTC.

This clone was counted only a few times. The V call is TRBV9, the J call TRBJ2-3, with TRBD2 matching 8 bases. J gave up 2 bases and V 0 bases, and 5 bases lay outside the gene matches. Per germline, CDR1 SGDLS and CDR2 YYNGEE. The CDR3 loop spans 16 amino acids. The chain's CDR3 is CASSVAGGDSTDTQYF. For the CDR3, the DNA is TGTGCCAGCAGCGTAGCGGGGGGGGACTCCACAGATACGCAGTATTTT.

The genes are TRBV27 and TRBJ1-6; D gene uncertain. Trimming left V 3 bases short and J 2 bases short, with 11 bases between. The V gene's germline CDR1 is MNHEY and CDR2 SMNVEV (reference sequence). This CDR3 has 16 amino acids. The DNA of the CDR3 is TGTGCCAGCAGTTTCGAGGGATACACCTATAATTCACCCCTCCACTTT. This encodes CASSFEGYTYNSPLHF.

The chain employs TRBV7-2 and TRBJ2-7, with 13 bases lining up with TRBD2. The CDR3 sequence is 16 residues long. V was clipped by 1 base and J by 4 bases; unmatched bases: 4. CDR1 SGHTA and CDR2 FQGNSA come from the germline V gene. CDR3 in DNA: TGTGCCAGCAGCTTAGTTCTACTAGCGGGAGGGTACGAGCAGTACTTC. It is translated as CASSLVLLAGGYEQYF.

In this sample, this clone turned up a few times. The rearrangement links TRBV28 to TRBJ1-4, with D hard to call. CDR3 length equals 13 residues. Trimming removed 3 bases from V and 8 bases from J, with 10 bases in between. Germline CDR1 reads MDHEN; CDR2 reads SYDVKM. DNA for the CDR3: TGTGCCAGCAGTTTTTACCCTCGGGAAAAACTGTTTTTT. Amino acids: CASSFYPREKLFF.

In the case of this clone: At one end, the junction sequence differs from germline, possibly due to a read error. The V and J genes are TRBV19 and TRBJ1-2; D is possibly TRBD1 (5 bases). CDR3 size: 15 residues. From germline, CDR1 is LNHDA and CDR2 SQIVND (reference sequence). The chain's CDR3 is CVSSIVGRVNYGYTF. In nucleotides, the CDR3 is TGTGTCAGTAGTATAGTGGGCAGGGTGAACTATGGCTACACCTTC.

J is TRBJ1-1 and V is TRBV5-4; maybe TRBD1 (6 bases). Germline lookup yields CDR1 SGHNT and CDR2 YYREEE (reference sequence). V lost 1 base and J 1 base, leaving 8 bases between the germline ends. This CDR3 contains 14 residues. CDR3 region: CASSLSRGNTEAFF. In DNA form, the CDR3 reads TGTGCCAGCAGCTTGAGCAGGGGGAACACTGAAGCTTTCTTT.

The V call is TRBV5-1, the J call TRBJ2-6; 10 positions agree with TRBD1. The CDR3 runs 20 residues. Germline V gene lookup returns CDR1 SGHRS and CDR2 YFSETQ. V shed 2 bases and J 1 base; nucleotides not matched to a gene: 12. The CDR3 region is CASSFTGQGGLSSGANVLTF. The DNA of the CDR3 is TGCGCCAGCAGCTTCACAGGACAGGGGGGCCTTTCTTCTGGGGCCAACGTCCTGACTTTC.

For the CDR3, the DNA is TGCGCCAGCAGCTTGGAACCGGGACAGGGGGCGGCTGGCTACACCTTC. It encodes CASSLEPGQGAAGYTF. The V and J genes are TRBV5-1 and TRBJ1-2; 12 nucleotides align to TRBD1. Germline lookup yields CDR1 SGHRS and CDR2 YFSETQ. This CDR3 is built from 16 residues. V lost 0 bases to trimming and J lost 7 bases; unmatched junction nucleotides: 7.

This sequence joins TRBV5-4 and TRBJ1-3; D gene ambiguous. This CDR3 has 15 residues. In germline, CDR1 is SGHNT, CDR2 YYREEE (reference sequence). With 0 bases removed from V and 4 bases from J, the gap between germline ends came to 11 bases. CDR3 protein: CASSLGLREGNTIYF. Here the CDR3 DNA reads TGTGCCAGCAGCTTGGGCCTGCGAGAGGGAAACACCATATATTTT. Full variable domain (outside the CDR3, taken from reference TRBV5-4 and TRBJ1-3): ETGVTQSPTHLIKTRGQQVTLRCSSQSGHNTVSWYQQALGQGPQFIFQYYREEENGRGNFPPRFSGLQFPNYSSELNVNALELDDSALYLCASSLGLREGNTIYFGEGSWLTVV.

The chain joins TRBV5-1 to TRBJ1-1; D is perhaps TRBD1 (5 bases). The CDR3 runs 14 residues. V was trimmed by 0 bases and J by 3 bases, leaving 9 bases between them. From germline, CDR1 is SGHRS and CDR2 YFSETQ. In DNA form, the CDR3 reads TGCGCCAGCAGCTTGGACGGGGGGTACACTGAAGCTTTCTTT. This gives the protein CASSLDGGYTEAFF.

This clone was seen a few times. For the CDR3, the DNA is TGTGCCAGCTCAGAGGGGACAGAAAGAAACACCATATATTTT. As protein: CASSEGTERNTIYF. The chain is built from TRBV18 and TRBJ1-3, with TRBD1 matching over 7 bases. Germline V lookup: CDR1 KGHSH, CDR2 LQKENI. The J segment lost 5 bases and the V segment lost 5 bases, leaving 6 bases of the junction unmatched. This CDR3 spans 14 amino acids. Together with reference TRBV18 and TRBJ1-3, the CDR3 gives the full variable domain: NAGVMQNPRHLVRRRGQEARLRCSPMKGHSHVYWYRQLPEEGLKFMVYLQKENIIDESGMPKERFSAEFPKEGPSILRIQQVVRGDSAAYFCASSEGTERNTIYFGEGSWLTVV.

The chain's CDR3 is CSAGQAQETQYF. As DNA, the CDR3 is TGCAGCGCTGGACAGGCTCAAGAGACCCAGTACTTC. The rearrangement joins TRBV29-1 to TRBJ2-5; 7 bases line up with TRBD1. CDR1 is SQVTM and CDR2 is ANQGSEA in the germline V gene. V was pared by 7 bases and J by 2 bases, with 4 bases of the junction left unmatched. The CDR3 is 12 residues long.

This chain joins TRBV6-1 and TRBJ2-5; 7 bases line up with TRBD2. With the DNA end fitting TRBJ2-7 better, the J assignment may be wrong. Germline V gives CDR1 MNHNS, CDR2 SASEGT. The CDR3 consists of 13 residues. CDR3 loop: CASSASGPYEQYF. CDR3 coding DNA: TGTGCCAGCAGTGCTAGCGGCCCCTACGAGCAGTACTTC.

The chain is built from TRBV30 and TRBJ2-5; D may be TRBD2 (6 bases). The V gene lost 5 bases and the J gene lost 2 bases, with 12 bases spanning the gap. Germline CDR1 and CDR2: GTSNPN and SVGIG (reference sequence). CDR3 length: 13 residues. In nucleotides, the CDR3 is TGTGCCTGGGTGGGACTGGGACAAGAGACCCAGTACTTC. Protein sequence: CAWVGLGQETQYF.

Of note for this clone: A junction boundary mismatches the germline segment, possibly from a read error. The chain has TRBV7-7 and TRBJ2-1; 9 bases fit TRBD1. Germline CDR1 SSHAT, CDR2 FNYEAQ (reference sequence). This CDR3 contains 14 residues. For the CDR3, the DNA is TGTGCTAGCAGCTTGGACAGGGGTGGGGATGAGCAGTTCTTC. Its translation is CASSLDRGGDEQFF.

The chain is built from TRBV4-3 and TRBJ1-4; possible D gene TRBD1, 6 bases. Trimming shortened V by 2 bases and J by 5 bases, and 15 bases separated the two germline ends. CDR3 length: 16 amino acids. The V gene's germline CDR1 is LGHNA and CDR2 YSLEER. CDR3: CASSQSYRVINEKLFF. CDR3 DNA sequence: TGCGCCAGCAGCCAATCCTACAGGGTGATAAATGAAAAACTGTTTTTT.

V gene TRBV5-1 combines with J gene TRBJ1-1; unclear D gene. CDR1 and CDR2 from the germline V gene are SGHRS and YFSETQ. The CDR3 length is 13 residues. Trimming removed 2 bases at V and 1 base at J, with 6 bases between. Here the CDR3 DNA reads TGCGCCAGCAGCTTCACACAGAACACTGAAGCTTTCTTT. Translation gives CASSFTQNTEAFF.

This clone is a singleton in its sample. V gene TRBV19 combines with J gene TRBJ2-3, with 8 bases identical to TRBD2. Looked up from germline, CDR1 is LNHDA and CDR2 is SQIVND (reference sequence). The length of the CDR3 is 16 residues. V lost 5 bases and J lost 2; bases outside the gene matches: 9. CDR3 sequence reads: CASSPSGSGVTDTQYF. CDR3 bases: TGTGCCAGTAGTCCCTCGGGTAGCGGGGTCACAGATACGCAGTATTTT.